The rows below give T cell receptor beta chains drawn from one sample of a study of T cell responses to AZD1222 COVID-19 vaccine. Assay: immunoSEQ multiplex PCR; the TCRdb copy retains only in-frame clones and omits some. The sample holds about 120,000 clones, around 86% seen once. This sample comprised peripheral blood, obtained on day 0 of AZD1222 vaccination. Receptor source: an adult in good health. CDR3s leave out the opening cysteine and the closing phenylalanine or tryptophan. The D gene is left open where the match is weak.

d_gene,v_gene,j_gene,len,CDR3aa
-,TRBV5-1,TRBJ1-4,12,ASSPDRWGGKLF
TRBD2,TRBV5-1,TRBJ2-5,11,ASSWAGRETQY
TRBD1,TRBV6-5,TRBJ2-3,13,ASRTGQGRTDTQY
-,TRBV11-2,TRBJ2-2,13,ASSPGHKSTGELF
-,TRBV27,TRBJ1-3,12,ASSRTAPFNTIY
TRBD2,TRBV7-2,TRBJ2-3,15,ASSLEPSGGVGGTQY
-,TRBV5-1,TRBJ1-2,10,ASKEGEYGYT
TRBD1,TRBV7-2,TRBJ2-7,13,ASSSTGTVTYEQY
TRBD2,TRBV3-1/TRBV3-2,TRBJ2-3,15,ASSRTSGGASRDTQY
TRBD2,TRBV7-2,TRBJ2-5,12,ASSLGGGQETQY
-,TRBV18,TRBJ1-5,14,ASSPLGLGDNQPQH
-,TRBV3-1/TRBV3-2,TRBJ1-6,18,ASSLDFGLESRLGCQTLH
-,TRBV2,TRBJ1-4,12,ASSEGTEGEKLF
TRBD1,TRBV7-2,TRBJ2-7,13,ASSRKGQGSYEQY
-,TRBV6-5,TRBJ1-1,12,ASSPMGANTEAF
-,TRBV5-8,TRBJ2-2,11,ASKNRETGELF
-,TRBV6-5,TRBJ2-7,10,ASSRTYYEQY
-,TRBV30,TRBJ1-3,9,AWSPGNTIY
-,TRBV6-1,TRBJ2-3,16,ASSARVGKRSSRGTQY
-,TRBV7-3,TRBJ1-1,13,ASSSQGPGGTEAF
-,TRBV4-1,TRBJ2-7,13,ASSSQGGSSYEQY
-,TRBV2,TRBJ1-2,11,ATKSGGTGGYT
-,TRBV4-1,TRBJ1-3,12,ASRPGLLGNTIY
-,TRBV7-9,TRBJ1-2,13,ASSLVGSSFYGYT
-,TRBV29-1,TRBJ1-1,9,SVEPNTEAF
TRBD2,TRBV12-3/TRBV12-4,TRBJ2-3,11,ASGGNSGTRFS
TRBD1,TRBV9,TRBJ1-2,11,ASSVRQGYGYT
TRBD2,TRBV5-1,TRBJ2-5,14,ASSTSPSGDEETQY
TRBD1,TRBV7-3,TRBJ2-2,14,ASSLPGTGETGELF
TRBD1,TRBV10-2,TRBJ1-5,16,ASSESPWTGRFNQPQH
TRBD1,TRBV29-1,TRBJ2-7,11,SVGGTGFSEQY
-,TRBV11-2,TRBJ1-2,11,ASSTGNWAGYT
-,TRBV28,TRBJ1-2,12,ASSGPPPNYGYT
-,TRBV18,TRBJ2-5,12,ASSPLDQQETQY